This TCR beta chain appears in the sequencing data of a study of blood T cell repertoires in COVID-19. Across the study: Some COVID-19 samples were acute and others convalescent; all came from the United States, Italy and Spain. The cDNA or gDNA used as material had been derived from T cells, B-cell-depleted T cells, or PBMCs.

This CDR3 spans 13 amino acids. Germline V gene lookup returns CDR1 SNHLY and CDR2 FYNNEI. V lost 9 bases, J lost 0 bases, and 3 bases stayed unmatched. In the original workflow: Amplifying reference gene primers gave estimates of nucleated cell counts. Only in-frame clones appear in the TCRdb table, and some are missing; sequencing was by immunoSEQ multiplex PCR. V and J calls and clone size follow that table, whereas D and trimming were derived from the DNA. The top ten clones hold around 16% of a sample with 100,000 to 120,000 clones, about 80% of them seen once. Sequenced: peripheral blood. The chain employs TRBV2 and TRBJ2-7; 9 nucleotides match TRBD2. The receptor's source is a woman of 80 years or more with active or convalescent COVID-19. The CDR3 loop is CASWTSDSYEQYF. The CDR3 DNA follows: TGTGCCAGTTGGACTAGCGACTCCTACGAGCAGTACTTC.